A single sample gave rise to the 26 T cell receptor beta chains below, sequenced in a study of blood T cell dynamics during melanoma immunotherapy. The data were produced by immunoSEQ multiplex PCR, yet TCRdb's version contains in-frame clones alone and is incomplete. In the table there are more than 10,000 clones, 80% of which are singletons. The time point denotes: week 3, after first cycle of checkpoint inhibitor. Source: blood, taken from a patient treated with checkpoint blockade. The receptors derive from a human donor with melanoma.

CDR3 coding DNA: TGTGCCAGTAGTGGCACAGGGGAAGGGTACACTGAAGCTTTCTTT. Its translation: CASSGTGEGYTEAFF. This chain connects TRBV19 to TRBJ1-1, with 7 nucleotides matching TRBD1. The CDR3 contains 15 residues. Per the germline V gene, CDR1 is LNHDA and CDR2 is SQIVND (reference sequence). V was pared by 5 bases and J by 3 bases, with 9 bases of the junction left unmatched. Full variable domain (outside the CDR3, taken from reference TRBV19 and TRBJ1-1): DGGITQSPKYLFRKEGQNVTLSCEQNLNHDAMYWYRQDPGQGLRLIYYSQIVNDFQKGDIAEGYSVSREKKESFPLTVTSAQKNPTAFYLCASSGTGEGYTEAFFGQGTRLTVV.

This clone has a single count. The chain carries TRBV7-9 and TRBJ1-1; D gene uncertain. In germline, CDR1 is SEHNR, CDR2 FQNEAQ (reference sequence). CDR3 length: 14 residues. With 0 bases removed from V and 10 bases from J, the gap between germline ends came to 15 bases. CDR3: CASSLAVRGFGAFF. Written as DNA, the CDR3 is TGTGCCAGCAGCTTAGCGGTGCGCGGGTTTGGAGCTTTCTTT.

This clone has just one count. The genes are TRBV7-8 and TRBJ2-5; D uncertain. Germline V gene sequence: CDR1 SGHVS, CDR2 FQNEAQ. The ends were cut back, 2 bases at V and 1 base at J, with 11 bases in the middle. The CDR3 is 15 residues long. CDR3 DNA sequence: TGTGCCAGCAGCTTAAACGGTGTCGTCCAAGAGACCCAGTACTTC. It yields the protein CASSLNGVVQETQYF.

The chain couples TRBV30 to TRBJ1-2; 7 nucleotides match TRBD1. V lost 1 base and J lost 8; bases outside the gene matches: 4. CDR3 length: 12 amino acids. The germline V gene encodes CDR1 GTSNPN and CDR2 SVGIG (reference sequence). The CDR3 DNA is TGTGCCTGGAGTGGAGGGGGCGGGGGCTACACCTTC. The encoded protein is CAWSGGGGGYTF. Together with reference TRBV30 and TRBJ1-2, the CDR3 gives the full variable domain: SQTIHQWPATLVQPVGSPLSLECTVEGTSNPNLYWYRQAAGRGLQLLFYSVGIGQISSEVPQNLSASRPQDRQFILSSKKLLLSDSGFYLCAWSGGGGGYTFGSGTRLTVV.

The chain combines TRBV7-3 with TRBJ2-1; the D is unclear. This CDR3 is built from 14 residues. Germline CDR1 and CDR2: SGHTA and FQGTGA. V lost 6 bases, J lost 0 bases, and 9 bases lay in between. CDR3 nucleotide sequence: TGTGCCAGCAGTCCCCTGGGCTCCTACAATGAGCAGTTCTTC. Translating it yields CASSPLGSYNEQFF.

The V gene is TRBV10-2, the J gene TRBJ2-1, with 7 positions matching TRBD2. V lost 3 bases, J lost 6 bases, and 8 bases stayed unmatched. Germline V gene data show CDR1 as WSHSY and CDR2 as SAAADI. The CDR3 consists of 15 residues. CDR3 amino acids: CASSEQLARLNEQFF. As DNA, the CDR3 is TGCGCCAGCAGTGAACAACTAGCGCGTCTCAATGAGCAGTTCTTC.

CDR3 sequence reads: CASSAALGGNQPQHF. As DNA, the CDR3 is TGTGCCAGCAGCGCGGCACTGGGAGGGAATCAGCCCCAGCATTTT. The chain is built from TRBV7-8 and TRBJ1-5; D not certain. The V and J ends lost 5 bases and 4 bases respectively, with 15 bases between them. CDR3 length: 15 residues. Looked up from germline, CDR1 is SGHVS and CDR2 is FQNEAQ.

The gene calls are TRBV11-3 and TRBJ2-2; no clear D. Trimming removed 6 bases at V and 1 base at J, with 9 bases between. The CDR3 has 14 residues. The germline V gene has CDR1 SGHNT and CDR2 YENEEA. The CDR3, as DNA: TGTGCCAGCAGGGCGGCAAGGAACACCGGGGAGCTGTTTTTT. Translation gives CASRAARNTGELFF.

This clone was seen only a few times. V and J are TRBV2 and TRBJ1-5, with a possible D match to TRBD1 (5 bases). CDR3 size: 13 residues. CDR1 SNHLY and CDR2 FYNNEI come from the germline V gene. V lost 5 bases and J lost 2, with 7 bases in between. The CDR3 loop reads CASSRDGNQPQHF. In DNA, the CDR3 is TGTGCCAGCAGTCGGGACGGCAATCAGCCCCAGCATTTT.

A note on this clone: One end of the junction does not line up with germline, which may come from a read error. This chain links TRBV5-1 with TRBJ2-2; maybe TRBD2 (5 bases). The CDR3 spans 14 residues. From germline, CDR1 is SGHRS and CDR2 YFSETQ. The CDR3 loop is CASRPDGNAGELFF. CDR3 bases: TGCGCCAGCAGACCGGACGGGAACGCCGGGGAGCTGTTTTTT.

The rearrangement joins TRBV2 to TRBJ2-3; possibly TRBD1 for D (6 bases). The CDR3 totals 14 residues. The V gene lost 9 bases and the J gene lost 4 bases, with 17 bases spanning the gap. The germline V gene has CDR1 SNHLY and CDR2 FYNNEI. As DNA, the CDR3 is TGTGCCAGTGGGGGACAAGGACAGTCAGATACGCAGTATTTT. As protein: CASGGQGQSDTQYF.

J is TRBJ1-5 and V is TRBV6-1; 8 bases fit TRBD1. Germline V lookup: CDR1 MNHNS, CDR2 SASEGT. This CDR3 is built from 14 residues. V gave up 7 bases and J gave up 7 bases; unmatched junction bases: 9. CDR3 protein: CASIRTGRDQPQHF. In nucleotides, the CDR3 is TGTGCCAGCATTCGGACAGGGAGGGACCAGCCCCAGCATTTT.

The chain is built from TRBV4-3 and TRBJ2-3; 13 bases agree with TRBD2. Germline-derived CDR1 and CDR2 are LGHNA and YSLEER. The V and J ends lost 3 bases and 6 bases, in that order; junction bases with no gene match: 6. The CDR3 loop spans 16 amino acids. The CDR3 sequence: CASSQSTSGRADTQYF. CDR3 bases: TGCGCCAGCAGCCAGTCTACTAGCGGGAGGGCTGATACGCAGTATTTT.

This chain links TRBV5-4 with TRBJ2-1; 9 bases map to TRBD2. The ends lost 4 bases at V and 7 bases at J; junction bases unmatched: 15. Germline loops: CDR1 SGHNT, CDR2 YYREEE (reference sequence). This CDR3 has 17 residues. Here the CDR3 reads CASSAAGGRGGRNEQFF. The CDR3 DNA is TGTGCCAGCAGCGCTGCCGGTGGGCGGGGGGGCAGAAATGAGCAGTTCTTC.

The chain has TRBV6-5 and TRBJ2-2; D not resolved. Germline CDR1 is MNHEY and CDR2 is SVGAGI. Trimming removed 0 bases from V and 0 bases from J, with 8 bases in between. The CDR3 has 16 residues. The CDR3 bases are TGTGCCAGCAGTTACTCGAGTAGCACGAACACCGGGGAGCTGTTTTTT. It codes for CASSYSSSTNTGELFF.

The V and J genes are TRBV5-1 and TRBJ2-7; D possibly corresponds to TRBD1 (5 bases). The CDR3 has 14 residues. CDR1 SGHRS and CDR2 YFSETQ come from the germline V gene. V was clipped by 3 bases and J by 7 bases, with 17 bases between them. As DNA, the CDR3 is TGCGCCAGCAGCTCGTCGACAGCCCCGGGTGAGCAGTACTTC. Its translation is CASSSSTAPGEQYF. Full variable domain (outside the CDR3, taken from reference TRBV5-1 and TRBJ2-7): KAGVTQTPRYLIKTRGQQVTLSCSPISGHRSVSWYQQTPGQGLQFLFEYFSETQRNKGNFPGRFSGRQFSNSRSEMNVSTLELGDSALYLCASSSSTAPGEQYFGPGTRLTVT.

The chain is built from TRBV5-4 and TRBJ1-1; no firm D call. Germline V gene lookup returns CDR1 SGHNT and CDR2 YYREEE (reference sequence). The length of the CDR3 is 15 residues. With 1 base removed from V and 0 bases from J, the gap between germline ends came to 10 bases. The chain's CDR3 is CASSLTPGMNTEAFF. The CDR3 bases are TGTGCCAGCAGCTTGACCCCGGGAATGAACACTGAAGCTTTCTTT. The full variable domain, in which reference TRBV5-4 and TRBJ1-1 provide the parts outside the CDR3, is ETGVTQSPTHLIKTRGQQVTLRCSSQSGHNTVSWYQQALGQGPQFIFQYYREEENGRGNFPPRFSGLQFPNYSSELNVNALELDDSALYLCASSLTPGMNTEAFFGQGTRLTVV.

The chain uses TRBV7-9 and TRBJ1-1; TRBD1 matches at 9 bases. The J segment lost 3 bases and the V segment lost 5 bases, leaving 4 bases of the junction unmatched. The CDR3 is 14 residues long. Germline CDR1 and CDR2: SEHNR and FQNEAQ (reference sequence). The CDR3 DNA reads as TGTGCCAGCAGCCCCCGGACAGGGGACACTGAAGCTTTCTTT. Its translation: CASSPRTGDTEAFF.

For the CDR3, the DNA is TGTGCCAGCAGTTCCGGGACTAGCGGGAGAGGAAATGAGCAGTTCTTC. This gives the protein CASSSGTSGRGNEQFF. The V and J genes are TRBV28 and TRBJ2-1; 14 bases align to TRBD2. The CDR3 loop spans 16 amino acids. V was pared by 4 bases and J by 7 bases, with 6 bases of the junction left unmatched. In germline, CDR1 is MDHEN, CDR2 SYDVKM.

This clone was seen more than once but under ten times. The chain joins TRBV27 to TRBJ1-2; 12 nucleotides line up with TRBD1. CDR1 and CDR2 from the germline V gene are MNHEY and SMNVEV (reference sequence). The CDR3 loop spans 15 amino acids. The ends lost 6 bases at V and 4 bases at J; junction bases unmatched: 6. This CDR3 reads CASSPGTGGLYGYTF. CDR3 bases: TGTGCCAGCAGCCCAGGGACAGGGGGCCTCTATGGCTACACCTTC.

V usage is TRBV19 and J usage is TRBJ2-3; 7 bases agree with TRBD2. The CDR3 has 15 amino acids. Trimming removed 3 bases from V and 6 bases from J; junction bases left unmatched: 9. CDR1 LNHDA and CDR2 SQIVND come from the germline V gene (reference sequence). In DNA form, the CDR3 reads TGTGCCAGTAGTATTTTGGGGAGGGATCGGGATACGCAGTATTTT. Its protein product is CASSILGRDRDTQYF.

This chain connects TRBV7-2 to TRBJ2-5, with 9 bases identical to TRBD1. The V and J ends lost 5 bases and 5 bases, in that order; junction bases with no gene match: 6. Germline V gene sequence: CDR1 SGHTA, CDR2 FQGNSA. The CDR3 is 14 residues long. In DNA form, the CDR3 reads TGTGCCAGCAGCAACAACAGGGGGCGGGAGACCCAGTACTTC. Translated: CASSNNRGRETQYF.

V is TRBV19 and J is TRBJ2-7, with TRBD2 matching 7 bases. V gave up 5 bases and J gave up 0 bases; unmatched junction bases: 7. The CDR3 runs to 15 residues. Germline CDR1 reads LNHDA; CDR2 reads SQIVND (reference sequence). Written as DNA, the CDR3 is TGTGCCAGTAGTTCTCGGGGAGGGCCCTCCTACGAGCAGTACTTC. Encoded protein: CASSSRGGPSYEQYF.

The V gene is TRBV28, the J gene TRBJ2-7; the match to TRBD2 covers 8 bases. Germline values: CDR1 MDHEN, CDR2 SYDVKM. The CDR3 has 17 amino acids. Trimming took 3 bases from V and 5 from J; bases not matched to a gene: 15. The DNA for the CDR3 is TGTGCCAGCAGTTTTAAGCGGGAGCGAGGACGGGGGAACGAGCAGTACTTC. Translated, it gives CASSFKRERGRGNEQYF.

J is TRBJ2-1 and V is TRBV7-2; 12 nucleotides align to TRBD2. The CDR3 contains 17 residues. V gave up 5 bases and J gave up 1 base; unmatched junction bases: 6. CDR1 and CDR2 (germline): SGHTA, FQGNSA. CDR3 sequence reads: CASSHPTSGGSYNEQFF. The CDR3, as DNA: TGTGCCAGCAGCCACCCGACTAGCGGGGGTTCCTACAATGAGCAGTTCTTC. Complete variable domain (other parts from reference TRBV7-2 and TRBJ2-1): GAGVSQSPSNKVTEKGKDVELRCDPISGHTALYWYRQSLGQGLEFLIYFQGNSAPDKSGLPSDRFSAERTGGSVSTLTIQRTQQEDSAVYLCASSHPTSGGSYNEQFFGPGTRLTVL.

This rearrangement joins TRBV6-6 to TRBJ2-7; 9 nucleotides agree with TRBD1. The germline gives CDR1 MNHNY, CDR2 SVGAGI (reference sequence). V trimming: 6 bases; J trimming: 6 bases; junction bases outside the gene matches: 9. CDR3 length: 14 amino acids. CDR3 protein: CASSRDRALSEQYV. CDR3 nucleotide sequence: TGTGCCAGCAGCCGGGACAGGGCCTTATCCGAGCAGTACGTC.